This T cell receptor (beta chain) was recorded in a study of TIL therapy for anti-PD-1-resistant metastatic lung cancer. Turning to the study itself: Median tumor PD-L1 proportion score was roughly 5.8%. Median tumor mutation burden was approximately 1.5 mutations per megabase. Findings of the study overall: Treatment-naive, never-smoker and oncogene-addicted patients were overrepresented in this highly selected cohort.

The immunoSEQ assay was v3. Clones were read by immunoSEQ multiplex PCR, and TCRdb kept only the in-frame ones, dropping some. The sample gives under 100,000 clones, 55% to 75% of which show up once; approximately 11% is in the top ten. Germline CDR1 LGHNA, CDR2 YSLEER. Losses at the gene ends were 3 bases for V and 6 bases for J; bases not matched to a gene: 12. CDR3 length: 16 residues. There are many counts of this clone. Its antigen remains unknown. The sample's time point: pre-treatment sample, taken before nivolumab and TIL therapy. Pleural nodules or supraclavicular lymph nodes made up most of the excised metastases sampled. Progressing patients received lymphodepletion, expanded TIL infusion and IL-2.

The TCR originated in a person aged 25 to 80 with non-small cell lung cancer. The V call is TRBV4-3, the J call TRBJ2-7; 9 bases line up with TRBD2. The sample here was tumor tissue, taken at baseline. DNA for the CDR3: TGCGCCAGCAGCCAGGGATTAGCGGGAGCTCCCGGCGAGCAGTACTTC. Its translation: CASSQGLAGAPGEQYF.